This T cell receptor (beta chain) emerged from a study of blood T cell repertoires in COVID-19. As for the study in general: COVID-19 samples from acute and convalescent phases originated in the United States, Italy and Spain.

Per the germline V gene, CDR1 is SNHLY and CDR2 is FYNNEI. The trim removed 8 bases at V and 3 bases at J, leaving 4 bases unmatched. This CDR3 has 14 amino acids. Original processing notes: From reference gene primer amplification, estimates of nucleated cell counts were derived. The repertoire was sequenced with immunoSEQ multiplex PCR; TCRdb's copy has only in-frame clones and lacks some. That table is the source of V, J and clone size, and D and trimming were worked out from the DNA. This sample carries roughly 170,000 clones, about 80% of them seen once, and the ten largest clones take approximately 26%.

The receptor's source is a woman between 65 and 79 years old with acute or convalescent COVID-19. The source material was peripheral blood. This rearrangement joins TRBV2 to TRBJ2-1, with 10 bases that match TRBD2. CDR3 DNA: TGTGCCAGCCAAGCGGGAGGGGGCTACAATGAGCAGTTCTTC. Translation: CASQAGGGYNEQFF.